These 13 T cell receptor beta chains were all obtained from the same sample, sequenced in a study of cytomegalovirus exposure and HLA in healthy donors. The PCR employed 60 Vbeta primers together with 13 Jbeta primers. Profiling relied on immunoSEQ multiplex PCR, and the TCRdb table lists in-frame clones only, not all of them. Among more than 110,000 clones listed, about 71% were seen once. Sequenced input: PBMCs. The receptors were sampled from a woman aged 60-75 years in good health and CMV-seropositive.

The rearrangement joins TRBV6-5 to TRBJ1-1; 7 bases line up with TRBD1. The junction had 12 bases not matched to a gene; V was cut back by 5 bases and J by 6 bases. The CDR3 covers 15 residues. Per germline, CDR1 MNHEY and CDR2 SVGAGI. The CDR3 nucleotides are TGTGCCAGCAGTCCACCAACAGGGGCTGGCGCTGAAGCTTTCTTT. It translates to CASSPPTGAGAEAFF.

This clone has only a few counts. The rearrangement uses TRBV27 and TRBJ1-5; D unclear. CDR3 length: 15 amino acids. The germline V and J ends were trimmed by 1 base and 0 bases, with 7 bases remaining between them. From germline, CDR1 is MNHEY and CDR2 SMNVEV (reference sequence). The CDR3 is CASSLFEYSNQPQHF. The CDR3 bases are TGTGCCAGCAGTTTATTCGAGTATAGCAATCAGCCCCAGCATTTT.

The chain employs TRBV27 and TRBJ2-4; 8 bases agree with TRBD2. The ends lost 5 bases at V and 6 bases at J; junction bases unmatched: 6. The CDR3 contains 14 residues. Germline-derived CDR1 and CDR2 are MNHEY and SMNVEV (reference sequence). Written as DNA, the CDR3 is TGTGCCAGCAGTCCTACCGGGACTAGAAACATTCAGTACTTC. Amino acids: CASSPTGTRNIQYF.

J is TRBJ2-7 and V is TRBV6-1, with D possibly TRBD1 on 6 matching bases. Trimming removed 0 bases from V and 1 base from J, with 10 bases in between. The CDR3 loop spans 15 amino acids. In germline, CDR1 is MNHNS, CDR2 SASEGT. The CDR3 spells CASSEAQQGSYEQYF. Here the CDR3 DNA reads TGTGCCAGCAGTGAAGCCCAACAGGGTTCCTACGAGCAGTACTTC.

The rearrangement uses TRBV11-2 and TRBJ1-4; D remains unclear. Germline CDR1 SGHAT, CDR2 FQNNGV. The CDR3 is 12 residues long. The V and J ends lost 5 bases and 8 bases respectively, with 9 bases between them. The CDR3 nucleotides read TGTGCCAGCAGCGGGCCGAACGAAAAACTGTTTTTT. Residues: CASSGPNEKLFF. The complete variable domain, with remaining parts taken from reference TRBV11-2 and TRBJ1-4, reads EAGVAQSPRYKIIEKRQSVAFWCNPISGHATLYWYQQILGQGPKLLIQFQNNGVVDDSQLPKDRFSAERLKGVDSTLKIQPAKLEDSAVYLCASSGPNEKLFFGSGTQLSVL.

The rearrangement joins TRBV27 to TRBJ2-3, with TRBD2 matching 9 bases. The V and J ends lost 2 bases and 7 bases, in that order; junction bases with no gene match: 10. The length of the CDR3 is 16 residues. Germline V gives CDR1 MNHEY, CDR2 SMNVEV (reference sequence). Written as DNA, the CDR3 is TGTGCCAGCAGTTTAAGCTTTGCGGGAGGGGGAAATACGCAGTATTTT. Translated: CASSLSFAGGGNTQYF.

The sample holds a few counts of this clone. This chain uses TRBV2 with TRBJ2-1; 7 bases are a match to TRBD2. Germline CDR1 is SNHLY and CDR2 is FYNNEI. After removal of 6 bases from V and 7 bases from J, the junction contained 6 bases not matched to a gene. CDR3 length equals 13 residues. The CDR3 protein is CASRLAMMNEQFF. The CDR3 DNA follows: TGTGCCAGCAGACTAGCGATGATGAATGAGCAGTTCTTC.

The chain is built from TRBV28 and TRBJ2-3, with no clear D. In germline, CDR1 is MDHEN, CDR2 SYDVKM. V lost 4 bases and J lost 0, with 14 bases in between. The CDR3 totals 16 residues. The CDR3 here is CASSSHGSTSTDTQYF. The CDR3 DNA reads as TGTGCCAGCAGTTCCCACGGTAGCACCAGCACAGATACGCAGTATTTT.

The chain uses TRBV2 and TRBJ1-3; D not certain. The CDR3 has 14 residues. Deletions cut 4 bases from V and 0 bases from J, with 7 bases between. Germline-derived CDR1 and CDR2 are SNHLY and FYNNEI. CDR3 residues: CASSGTSSGNTIYF. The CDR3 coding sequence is TGTGCCAGCAGTGGAACAAGCTCTGGAAACACCATATATTTT. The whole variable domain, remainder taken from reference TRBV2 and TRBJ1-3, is EPEVTQTPSHQVTQMGQEVILRCVPISNHLYFYWYRQILGQKVEFLVSFYNNEISEKSEIFDDQFSVERPDGSNFTLKIRSTKLEDSAMYFCASSGTSSGNTIYFGEGSWLTVV.

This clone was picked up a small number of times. CDR3 residues: CASKTTDYTEAFF. The CDR3 coding sequence is TGTGCCAGCAAAACGACAGATTACACTGAAGCTTTCTTT. V gene TRBV6-1 combines with J gene TRBJ1-1; the D gene is possibly TRBD1 (5 bases). CDR1 MNHNS and CDR2 SASEGT come from the germline V gene. The germline V and J ends were trimmed by 7 bases and 3 bases, with 12 bases remaining between them. CDR3 size: 13 residues.

The DNA for the CDR3 is TGTGCCAGCACCTGGGACAGGGGGACTGAAGCTTTCTTT. Translating it yields CASTWDRGTEAFF. This sequence joins TRBV6-1 and TRBJ1-1; 11 positions agree with TRBD1. With V trimmed by 7 bases and J by 5 bases, 3 bases remained unmatched. Germline CDR1 is MNHNS and CDR2 is SASEGT. There are 13 residues in the CDR3.

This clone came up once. The CDR3 region is CASSNRGPNEQFF. DNA for the CDR3: TGCGCCAGCAGTAACAGGGGGCCTAATGAGCAGTTCTTC. The V call is TRBV5-1, the J call TRBJ2-1; the match to TRBD1 covers 9 bases. The V gene end was trimmed by 5 bases and the J gene end by 7 bases; junction bases not matched to a gene: 4. Germline V gene data show CDR1 as SGHRS and CDR2 as YFSETQ. CDR3 length: 13 amino acids.

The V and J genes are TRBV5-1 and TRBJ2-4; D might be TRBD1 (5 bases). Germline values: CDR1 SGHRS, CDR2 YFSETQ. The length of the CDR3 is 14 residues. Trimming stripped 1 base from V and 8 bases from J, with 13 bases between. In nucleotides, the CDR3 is TGCGCCAGCAGCTTGCAGACTCAAGGGGACATTCAGTACTTC. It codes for CASSLQTQGDIQYF.